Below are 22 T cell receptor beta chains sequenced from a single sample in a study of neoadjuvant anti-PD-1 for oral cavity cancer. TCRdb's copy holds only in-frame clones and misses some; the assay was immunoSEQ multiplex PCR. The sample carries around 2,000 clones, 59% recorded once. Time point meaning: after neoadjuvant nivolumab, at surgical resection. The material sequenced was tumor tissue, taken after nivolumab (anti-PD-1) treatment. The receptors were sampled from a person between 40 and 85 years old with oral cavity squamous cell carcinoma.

This chain's CDR3 is CASSLAVGASYEQYF. The CDR3, as DNA: TGTGCCAGCAGCTTAGCGGTTGGAGCCTCCTACGAGCAGTACTTC. V gene TRBV11-3 combines with J gene TRBJ2-7; D ambiguous. CDR1 is SGHNT and CDR2 is YENEEA in the germline V gene. The CDR3 totals 15 residues. The V end lost 1 base, the J end lost 0 bases, and 10 bases lay between the germline ends.

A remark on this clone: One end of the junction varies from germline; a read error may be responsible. The DNA of the CDR3 is TGCGCCCGCAGCTTGGAGCCGCGGGGGGGTGGCTACACCTTC. Translation: CARSLEPRGGGYTF. This sequence joins TRBV5-1 and TRBJ1-2; D is possibly TRBD1 (5 bases). Germline CDR1 is SGHRS and CDR2 is YFSETQ. The CDR3 sequence is 14 residues long.

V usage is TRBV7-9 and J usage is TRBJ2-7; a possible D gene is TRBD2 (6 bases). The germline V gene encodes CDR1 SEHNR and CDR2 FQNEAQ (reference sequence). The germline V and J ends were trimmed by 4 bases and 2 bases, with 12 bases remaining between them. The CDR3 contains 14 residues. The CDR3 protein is CASSSRDFTYEQYF. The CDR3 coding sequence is TGTGCCAGCAGCTCCCGGGACTTTACCTACGAGCAGTACTTC.

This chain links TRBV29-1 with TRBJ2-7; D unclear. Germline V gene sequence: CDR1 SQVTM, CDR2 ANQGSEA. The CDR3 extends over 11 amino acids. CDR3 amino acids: CSVRQVNEQYF. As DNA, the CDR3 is TGCAGTGTCAGACAAGTTAACGAGCAGTACTTC.

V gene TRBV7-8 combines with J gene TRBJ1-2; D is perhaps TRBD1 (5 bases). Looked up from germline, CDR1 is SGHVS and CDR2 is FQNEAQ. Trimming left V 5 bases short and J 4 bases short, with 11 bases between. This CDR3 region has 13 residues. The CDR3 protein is CASSLGRLYGYTF. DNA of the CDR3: TGTGCCAGCAGCCTGGGACGGCTCTATGGCTACACCTTC.

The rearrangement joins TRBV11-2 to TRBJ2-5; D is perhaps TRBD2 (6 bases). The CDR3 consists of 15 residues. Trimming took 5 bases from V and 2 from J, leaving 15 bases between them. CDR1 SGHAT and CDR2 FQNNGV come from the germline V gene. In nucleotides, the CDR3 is TGTGCCAGCAGCCAAACGTTGGGGACTCAAGAGACCCAGTACTTC. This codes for CASSQTLGTQETQYF.

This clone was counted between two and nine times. This CDR3 is CASSSQGTGGYTF. CDR3 nucleotides: TGCGCCAGCAGTTCACAGGGAACTGGCGGCTACACCTTC. The J gene is TRBJ1-2, the V gene TRBV10-2; weak D call: TRBD1 (6 bases). From germline, CDR1 is WSHSY and CDR2 SAAADI. The CDR3 totals 13 residues. V lost 5 bases, J lost 8 bases, and 15 bases lay in between.

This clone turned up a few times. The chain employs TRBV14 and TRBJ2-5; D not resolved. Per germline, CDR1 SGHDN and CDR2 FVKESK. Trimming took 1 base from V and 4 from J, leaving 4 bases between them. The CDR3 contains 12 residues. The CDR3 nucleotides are TGTGCCAGCAGCCAAGGTTCAGAGACCCAGTACTTC. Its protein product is CASSQGSETQYF.

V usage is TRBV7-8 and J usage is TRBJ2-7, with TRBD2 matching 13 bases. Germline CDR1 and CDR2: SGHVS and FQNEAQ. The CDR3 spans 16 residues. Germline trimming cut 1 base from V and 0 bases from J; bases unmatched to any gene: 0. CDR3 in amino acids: CASSLGTSGSSYEQYF. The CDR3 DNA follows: TGTGCCAGCAGCTTAGGGACTAGCGGGAGCTCCTACGAGCAGTACTTC.

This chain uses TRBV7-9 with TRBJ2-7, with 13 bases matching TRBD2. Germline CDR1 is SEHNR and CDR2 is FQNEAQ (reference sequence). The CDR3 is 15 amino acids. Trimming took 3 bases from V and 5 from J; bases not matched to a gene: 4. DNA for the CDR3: TGTGCCAGCAGCTTTAGGACTAGCGGGAGCGACGAGCAGTACTTC. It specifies CASSFRTSGSDEQYF.

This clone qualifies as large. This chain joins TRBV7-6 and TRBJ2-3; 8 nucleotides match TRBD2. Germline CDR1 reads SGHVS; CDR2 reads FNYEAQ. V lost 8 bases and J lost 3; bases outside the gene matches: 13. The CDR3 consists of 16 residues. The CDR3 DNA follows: TGTGCCAGCGGATCCATGAAGCGGGAGATTACAGATACGCAGTATTTT. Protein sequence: CASGSMKREITDTQYF.

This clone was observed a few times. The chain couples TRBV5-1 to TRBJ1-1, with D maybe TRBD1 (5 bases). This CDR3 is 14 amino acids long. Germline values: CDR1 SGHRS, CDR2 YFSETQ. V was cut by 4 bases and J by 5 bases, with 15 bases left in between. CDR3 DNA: TGCGCCAGCAGCCGTGTAGGGGAGATAACTGAAGCTTTCTTT. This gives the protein CASSRVGEITEAFF. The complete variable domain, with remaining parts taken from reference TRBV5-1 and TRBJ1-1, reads KAGVTQTPRYLIKTRGQQVTLSCSPISGHRSVSWYQQTPGQGLQFLFEYFSETQRNKGNFPGRFSGRQFSNSRSEMNVSTLELGDSALYLCASSRVGEITEAFFGQGTRLTVV.

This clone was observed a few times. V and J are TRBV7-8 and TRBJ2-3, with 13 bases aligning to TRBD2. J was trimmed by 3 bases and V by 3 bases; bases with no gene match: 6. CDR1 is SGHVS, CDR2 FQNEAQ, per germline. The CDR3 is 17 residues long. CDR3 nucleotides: TGTGCCAGCAGCTTGGGACTAGCGGGACAAGGTACAGATACGCAGTATTTT. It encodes CASSLGLAGQGTDTQYF.

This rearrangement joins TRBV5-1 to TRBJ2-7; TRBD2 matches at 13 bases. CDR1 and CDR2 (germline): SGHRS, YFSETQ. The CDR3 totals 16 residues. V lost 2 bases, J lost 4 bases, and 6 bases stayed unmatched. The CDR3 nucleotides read TGCGCCAGCAGCTTAAACCTACTAGCGGGAGGGTACGAGCAGTACTTC. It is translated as CASSLNLLAGGYEQYF.

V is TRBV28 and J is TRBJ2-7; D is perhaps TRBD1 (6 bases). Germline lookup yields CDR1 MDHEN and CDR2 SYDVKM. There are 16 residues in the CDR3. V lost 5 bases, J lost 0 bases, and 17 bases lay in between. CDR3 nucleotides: TGTGCCAGCAGTCCCGTGGGGGCATCGAGCTCCTACGAGCAGTACTTC. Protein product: CASSPVGASSSYEQYF.

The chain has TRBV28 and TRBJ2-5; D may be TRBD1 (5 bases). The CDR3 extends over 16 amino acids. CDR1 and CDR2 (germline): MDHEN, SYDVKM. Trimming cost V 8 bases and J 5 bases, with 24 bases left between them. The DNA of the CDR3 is TGTGCCAGCTCCGGTAGGACACCAAGTTTCGGGGAGACCCAGTACTTC. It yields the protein CASSGRTPSFGETQYF.

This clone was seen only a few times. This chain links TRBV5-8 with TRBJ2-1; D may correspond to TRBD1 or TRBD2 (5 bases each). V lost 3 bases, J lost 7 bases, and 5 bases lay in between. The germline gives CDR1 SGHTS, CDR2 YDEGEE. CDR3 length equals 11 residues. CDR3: CASSWGNEQFF. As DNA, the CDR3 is TGTGCCAGCAGCTGGGGGAATGAGCAGTTCTTC.

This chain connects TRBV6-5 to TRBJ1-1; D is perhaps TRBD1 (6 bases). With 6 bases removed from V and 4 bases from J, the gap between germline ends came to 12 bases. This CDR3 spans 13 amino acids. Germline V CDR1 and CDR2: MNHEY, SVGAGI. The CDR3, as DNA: TGTGCCAGCAGCCTACAGGGTGGCACTGAAGCTTTCTTT. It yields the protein CASSLQGGTEAFF.

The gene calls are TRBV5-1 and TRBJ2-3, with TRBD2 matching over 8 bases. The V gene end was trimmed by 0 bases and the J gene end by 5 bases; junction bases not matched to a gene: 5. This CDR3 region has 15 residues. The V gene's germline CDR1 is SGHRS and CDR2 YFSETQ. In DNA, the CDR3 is TGCGCCAGCAGCTTGGCCCCGGCGGGAGGAGATACGCAGTATTTT. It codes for CASSLAPAGGDTQYF.

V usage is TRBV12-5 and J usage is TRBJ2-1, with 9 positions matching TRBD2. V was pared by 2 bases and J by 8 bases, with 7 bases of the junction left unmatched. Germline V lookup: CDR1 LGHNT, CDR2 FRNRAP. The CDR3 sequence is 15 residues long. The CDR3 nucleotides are TGTGCTAGTGGTTTGTCAGCGGGAGGTACAGATGAGCAGTTCTTC. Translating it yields CASGLSAGGTDEQFF.

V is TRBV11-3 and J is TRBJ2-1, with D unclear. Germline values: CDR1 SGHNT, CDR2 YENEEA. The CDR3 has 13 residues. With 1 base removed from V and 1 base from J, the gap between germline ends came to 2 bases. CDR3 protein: CASSLGSYNEQFF. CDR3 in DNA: TGTGCCAGCAGCTTAGGATCCTACAATGAGCAGTTCTTC.

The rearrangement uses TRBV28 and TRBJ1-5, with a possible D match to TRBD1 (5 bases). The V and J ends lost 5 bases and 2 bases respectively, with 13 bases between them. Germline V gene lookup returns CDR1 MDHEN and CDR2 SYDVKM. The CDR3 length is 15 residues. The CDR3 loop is CASSGDSFGNQPQHF. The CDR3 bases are TGTGCCAGCAGTGGGGACTCATTTGGCAATCAGCCCCAGCATTTT.